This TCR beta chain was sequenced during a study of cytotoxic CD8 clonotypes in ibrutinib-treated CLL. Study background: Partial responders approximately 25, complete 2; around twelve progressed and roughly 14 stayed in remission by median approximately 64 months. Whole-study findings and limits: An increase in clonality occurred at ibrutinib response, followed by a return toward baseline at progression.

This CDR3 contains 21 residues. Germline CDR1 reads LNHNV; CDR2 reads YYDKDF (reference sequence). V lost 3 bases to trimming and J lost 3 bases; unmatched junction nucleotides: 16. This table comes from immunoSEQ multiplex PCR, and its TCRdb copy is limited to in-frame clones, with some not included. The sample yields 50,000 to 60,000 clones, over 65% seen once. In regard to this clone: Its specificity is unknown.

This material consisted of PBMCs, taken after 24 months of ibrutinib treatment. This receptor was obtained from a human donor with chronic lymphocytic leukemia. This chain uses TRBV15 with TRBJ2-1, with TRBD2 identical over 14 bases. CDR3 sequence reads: CATSSGESGTSGSGGYNEQFF. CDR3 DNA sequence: TGTGCCACCAGCAGTGGGGAGTCCGGGACTAGCGGGAGTGGGGGCTACAATGAGCAGTTCTTC.